The present TCR beta chain was sequenced within a study of cytomegalovirus exposure and HLA in healthy donors. Study-wide results and limits: Presence/absence analyses took donor sequencing depth as roughly uniform.

With respect to this clone: Antigen: not known.

Healthy bone marrow donors supplied every sample. With 60 Vbeta and 13 Jbeta primers, the PCR was carried out. Profiled with immunoSEQ multiplex PCR; TCRdb holds only in-frame clones, not every one. The repertoire holds more than 80,000 clones, under 85% seen once, with around an eighth in the top ten. Losses at the gene ends were 0 bases for V and 7 bases for J; bases not matched to a gene: 4. Per germline, CDR1 WNHNN and CDR2 SYGVQD (reference sequence). The CDR3 length is 15 residues. The TCR comes from an older woman in good health and CMV-seropositive. Material: PBMCs. The rearrangement links TRBV10-1 to TRBJ2-1; 9 bases are shared with TRBD1. The CDR3 nucleotides are TGCGCCAGCAGTGAGTCAGCGGGACAGGGTAATGAGCAGTTCTTC. It codes for CASSESAGQGNEQFF.